This is a list of T cell receptor beta chains from one sample in a study of graft-versus-host responses after intestinal transplantation. Measured with immunoSEQ multiplex PCR; TCRdb has only the in-frame clones, and not every one. The sample consists of more than 80,000 clones, around 90% of them appearing once. For these TCRs, the target antigens are not known. This specimen was unstimulated CD4+ T cells sorted from spleen or lymph node cells, taken before intestinal transplant. These receptor sequences come from a human donor who received an intestinal transplant. The CDR3 runs from the conserved cysteine through the conserved F or W. A D gene is named only where the DNA matches it firmly. The size of a clone is reported for some rows only, either as once, few or many, or as a class for expanded clones.

j_call	clone_size	v_call	d_call	cdr3_aa	cdr3_nt
TRBJ1-5	NA	TRBV7-2	TRBD1	CASSSPGTGANQPQHF	TGTGCCAGCAGCTCCCCCGGGACAGGGGCCAATCAGCCCCAGCATTTT
TRBJ2-7	NA	TRBV27	NA	CASSFYPGRYEQYF	TGTGCCAGCAGTTTTTATCCAGGGAGGTACGAGCAGTACTTC
TRBJ1-1	once	TRBV7-2	NA	CASSVVRGPAEAFF	TGTGCCAGCAGCGTGGTCAGGGGACCCGCTGAAGCTTTCTTT
TRBJ1-5	NA	TRBV7-8	TRBD1	CASSSSTGMNQPQHF	TGTGCCAGCAGCTCATCGACAGGGATGAACCAGCCCCAGCATTTT
TRBJ2-7	NA	TRBV28	TRBD1	CASSQGQGLTGQYF	TGTGCCAGCAGCCAGGGACAGGGCCTAACGGGGCAGTACTTC
TRBJ1-2	NA	TRBV5-1	TRBD1	CASSLGGDSQKAF	TGCGCCAGCAGCTTGGGGGGGGACAGCCAGAAAGCCTTC
TRBJ1-4	NA	TRBV30	NA	CAWEGEGEEKLFF	TGTGCCTGGGAAGGGGAGGGGGAAGAAAAACTGTTTTTT
TRBJ2-3	NA	TRBV9	NA	CASSPWRGTDTQYF	TGTGCCAGCAGCCCCTGGCGGGGCACAGATACGCAGTATTTT
TRBJ1-4	NA	TRBV6-6	TRBD1	CASSPDRANEKLFF	TGTGCCAGCAGCCCCGACAGGGCTAATGAAAAACTGTTTTTT
TRBJ2-1	NA	TRBV6-1	NA	CASSEASYGRWAGRHEQFF	TGTGCCAGCAGTGAAGCGTCATACGGTCGCTGGGCAGGGAGGCATGAGCAGTTCTTC
TRBJ1-1	once	TRBV29-1	NA	CSVSRTGGTEAFF	TGCAGCGTTTCCCGGACCGGGGGCACTGAAGCTTTCTTT
TRBJ1-5	NA	TRBV6-1	TRBD1	CASSGHRGDQPQHF	TGTGCCAGCAGTGGACACAGGGGGGATCAGCCCCAGCATTTT
TRBJ2-4	NA	TRBV2	TRBD1	CASSARLQGAKNIQYF	TGTGCCAGCAGTGCCCGACTACAGGGGGCCAAAAACATTCAGTACTTC
TRBJ1-2	NA	TRBV25-1	NA	CASSEEDRVYGYTF	TGTGCCAGCAGTGAAGAGGATCGAGTCTATGGCTACACCTTC
TRBJ1-3	NA	TRBV2	NA	CASSVWGVGSGNTIYF	TGTGCCAGCAGTGTGTGGGGAGTTGGCTCTGGAAACACCATATATTTT
TRBJ1-2	NA	TRBV27	TRBD1	CASSPLTRQGGYTF	TGTGCCAGCAGTCCCCTGACCAGACAGGGAGGCTACACCTTC
TRBJ2-2	NA	TRBV6-1	NA	CASSGVLNTGELFF	TGTGCCAGCAGCGGAGTCCTAAACACCGGGGAGCTGTTTTTT
TRBJ2-1	NA	TRBV6-5	NA	CASSYSRSSHNEQFF	TGTGCCAGCAGTTACAGCCGATCCTCCCACAATGAGCAGTTCTTC
TRBJ1-5	once	TRBV18	TRBD1	CASSPPTGGRNQPQHF	TGTGCCAGCTCACCACCCACAGGGGGCAGGAATCAGCCCCAGCATTTT
TRBJ2-7	NA	TRBV5-1	NA	CASSLGTASSYEQYF	TGCGCCAGCAGCTTGGGCACTGCCTCCTCCTACGAGCAGTACTTC
TRBJ1-6	NA	TRBV6-1	NA	CASSSGQFYNSPLHF	TGTGCCAGCAGTAGCGGACAGTTTTATAATTCACCCCTCCACTTT
TRBJ2-1	NA	TRBV19	TRBD2	CASSSRTSGGLYNEQFF	TGTGCCAGTAGTTCGAGGACTAGCGGGGGCCTCTACAATGAGCAGTTCTTC
TRBJ1-2	few	TRBV28	TRBD1	CASRGATGNGYTF	TGTGCCAGCAGGGGGGCGACAGGGAATGGCTACACCTTC
TRBJ2-7	NA	TRBV4-1	TRBD2	CASSPREPHEQYF	TGCGCCAGCAGCCCGCGGGAGCCCCACGAGCAGTACTTC